This T cell receptor (beta chain) was recovered during a study of cytomegalovirus exposure and HLA in healthy donors (dated by TCRdb to 2016 to 2017). Background on the whole study: An earlier analysis of several hundred of the donors reported over 250 Gb of sequence data and around 110 million unique TCR beta sequences obtained from 150 million to 200 million T cells. Approximately 300 gigabases of sequencing data and 70 million to 95 million unique TCR sequences made up an early release that covered approximately 650 HLA-typed donors. Among the roughly 400 genotyped donors, around 79% belonged to the genetic ancestry cluster associated with self-reported Caucasian donors. The study aimed to test whether signatures of past pathogen exposure could be identified by cataloging public T cell receptors. Using immunosequencing, the study profiled T cell repertoires from some 670 subjects and related those repertoires to cytomegalovirus serostatus. In addition to the first cohort of around 670 subjects, a separate validation cohort of 120 different subjects was used. To predict cytomegalovirus infection status, the study combined high-throughput TCR immunosequencing, statistical association of individual TCRs with disease status, and machine learning. A later analysis re-analyzed previously published TCR beta repertoires from 650 to 800 donors and added high-resolution HLA genotyping to study TCR occurrence patterns. The later analysis used no new phenotypic data to find candidate immune exposures, relying instead on TCR beta sequences and their occurrence across donors. To decide whether each TCR beta V gene segment behaved as functional or pseudogenic, an earlier analysis of 587 of the donors relied on high-throughput TCR beta sequencing. Alongside the repertoire data, information on donor age, sex, ethnicity and CMV serostatus was compiled. In a later genetic analysis, genome-wide SNP genotypes for about three fifths of the 666 donors were used, and that subset was treated as a discovery cohort. Every discovery cohort repertoire had been produced on one sequencing platform. Both class I and class II loci were covered by HLA typing, at four-digit resolution. The number of typed donors differed by locus: about 629-640 for A, B, C, DRB1 and DQB1; 500 to 550 for DQA1; some 590 for DPA1; and 450 to 480 for DPB1. Several DR-DQ haplotypes were treated as single units for association and clustering because of strong linkage in the cohort. Among 300 to 450 genotyped donors of the cohort, an average of around 240,000 unique TCR beta nucleotide sequences were sequenced per donor, 15% to 20% of them non-productive. General conclusions and limits of the study: When HLA alleles, especially DR and DQ, strongly co-occurred, attributing TCR associations to individual alleles was difficult. In a later analysis, HLA-associated TCR beta chains showed more clonal expansion and lower generation probabilities than non-associated chains that were equally common. A later analysis associated 17,000 or so TCR beta sequences with specific HLA alleles at a false discovery rate of 0.05. According to a later analysis, most CMV-associated TCR beta chains appeared to be HLA-restricted, and the HLA associations seemed to be driven largely by CMV exposure. Compared with the roughly 700-donor mean, donors in an Asian-associated ancestry cluster had fewer N-insertions in productive TCRs, according to a later genetic analysis. The study listed approximately 150 TCR beta chains as associated with cytomegalovirus. The cohort was sequenced for TCR beta chains only, and without alpha or paired-chain data the features that could be detected were limited. In an earlier analysis of 500 to 650 of the donors, most TCR beta V segments appeared in productive rearrangements about 90% or about 30% of the time, broadly matching IMGT annotations. A group of highly shared sequence variants was considered likely to be a technical artifact of the sequencing pipeline. A later genetic analysis associated a missense DCLRE1C variant with V-gene and J-gene trimming of TCR beta chains, and an independent cohort replicated the association. The presence/absence analyses assumed that sequencing depth was roughly uniform across donors, and that assumption may not be true. In a later analysis, TCR association rates were found to vary across HLA loci, with the most associated TCRs seen for DRB1 alleles and the fewest for HLA-C alleles. The authors suggested that the approach could potentially be extended to other disease states and immunological phenotypes. Some 15 rarely observed V segments, including chromosome 9 orphons, were excluded from the earlier analysis of almost 600 of the donors because counts were too low. A further reported finding was that TCR beta sequences accurately predicted the HLA-A and HLA-B alleles for most subjects in the first cohort. Because HLA typing was missing for some donors at each locus, association tests included only the typed subset. Three of the identified cytomegalovirus-associated TCR beta chains were confirmed in vitro to be specific for cytomegalovirus antigens. In a later analysis, several top co-occurrence clusters were reported to appear linked to parvovirus B19, influenza, CMV and Epstein-Barr virus. For the cohort, immune exposure information was limited to CMV serostatus. Correlated functional status among segregating V segments might be attributable to linkage disequilibrium, but an unknown experimental factor could not be ruled out. The classifier was reported to diagnose cytomegalovirus status with high specificity and sensitivity in both the original and validation cohorts. Most TCR sequences were observed very rarely across donors, whereas some public TCRs were present in many individuals.

Note on this clone: This receptor's antigen is unknown. Base quality data are lacking; no much larger clone is found one base away.

The cohort consisted of more than 650 healthy bone marrow donors. All cohort members were sampled while nominally healthy, although unrecorded immune exposures were likely present. The donor tested CMV seronegative, placing the donor among the 300 to 400 seronegative members of the cohort. Every donor gave a peripheral blood sample, and the peripheral blood mononuclear cells from that sample were used for TCR beta sequencing. The Qiagen DNeasy Blood Extraction Kit was used to extract genomic DNA from the blood cell samples. Library construction relied on the immunoSEQ multiplex PCR assay. For the multiplex PCR, a mixture combining 60 forward primers for TCR Vbeta segments and 13 reverse primers for TCR Jbeta segments was used. The CDR3 region of rearranged TCR beta genes was amplified from genomic DNA with a multiplex PCR assay. On the Illumina HiSeq System, the amplified TCR beta libraries were sequenced as 87-base-pair reads. For the original study's pipeline: In a later analysis, 80 million or so unique TCR beta chains were counted across the roughly 700 repertoires, and roughly 11 million of these chains were shared by at least two donors. Raw reads were error-corrected and collapsed into unique sequences with a nearest-neighbor algorithm that merged closely related sequences to remove PCR and sequencing errors. To assign V, D and J gene segments, CDR3 sequences were aligned to IMGT reference sequences. For a sequence to be retained, at least a six-nucleotide match to both a V gene segment and a J gene segment was required. Rearrangements were classified as productive when the CDR3 lacked stop codons and remained in frame with V and J, and all other rearrangements were classified as non-productive. CDR3 was defined according to IMGT convention as the region running from the second conserved V-encoded cysteine to the conserved J-encoded phenylalanine. The earlier analysis of roughly 590 of the donors excluded sequences that lacked an unambiguous match to a single V gene segment. An earlier analysis of about 590 of the donors classified V segments as functional when productive rearrangements were above 56.7% and as segregating when the standard deviation between donors was above 5%. A statistical classification framework was developed to diagnose cytomegalovirus status using the catalog of TCR beta chain sequences. In a later analysis, TCR nucleotide sequences were compared against IMGT/GENE-DB human TR gene sequences so that V and J genes could be assigned. The TCRdist pipeline was used in a later analysis to assign CDR3 sequences and most-parsimonious VDJ recombination scenarios. A later analysis defined each TCR beta chain by its CDR3 amino acid sequence plus V-gene family, and excluded reads lacking a unique V-gene family. A later analysis removed over 500 highly shared, low-generation-probability nucleotide sequences to deal with suspected cross-contamination and a sequencing artifact. A later analysis calculated a clonal expansion index for each public chain from normalized within-repertoire ranks of inferred template counts. In a later analysis, generation probabilities were computed with a VDJ recombination model fitted to out-of-frame rearrangements, and the resulting probabilities were checked against IGoR. In a later analysis, TCR-TCR, TCR-HLA and TCR-CMV co-occurrence was scored with hypergeometric tests, and a repertoire-size bias correction was applied to TCR pairs. A later analysis estimated false discovery rates by permuting HLA or CMV assignments 20 times. In a later analysis, co-occurring TCRs were grouped with DBSCAN, and TCRdist sequence similarity was added when clustering was performed within HLA-allele-positive subsets. Repertoires with fewer than 30,000 or more than 120,000 public chains were left out of co-occurrence clustering, as were five repertoires with anomalous nucleotide sharing. Sourced from immuneACCESS, this table was stored by TCRdb with only in-frame sequences that have V and J called. A share of the clones is absent; for the studies checked, an unresolved V gene accounts for under half, and the remainder has no known explanation. V, J and clone size are those of that table, while D and trimming were read from the DNA. This sample holds about 160,000 clones; approximately 82% were observed only once. Jointly, the top ten make up around 1.5% of the sample.

The TCR comes from a male donor in good health and CMV-seronegative. The sequenced sample was PBMCs.

The DNA is TGTGCCAGCAGTGACTCGACAGGGCCAGATACGCAGTATTTT. Its protein product is CASSDSTGPDTQYF. The chain joins TRBV6-4 to TRBJ2-3; 7 central nucleotides agree with TRBD1. CDR1 and CDR2 are drawn from the germline V gene: MRHNA, SNTAGT. Clipping removes 0 bases from V and 4 bases from J, with 1 as the unmatched junction base count. The cysteine opens and the phenylalanine closes a CDR3 of 14 amino acids. Of the read, only the CDR3 DNA is kept; its 42 bases are in frame from base 1.